Following are 2 T cell receptor beta chains from one sample sequenced in a study of T cells in Graves' hyperthyroidism and ophthalmopathy. Amplification yielded TCR beta CDR3 regions, with RNA transcripts as the source. First-round RT-PCR targeting the TCR CDR3 was performed with the HTBI primer set. Using its own MiXCR run on the multiplex PCR reads, TCRdb lists one record per CDR3 protein. The table records under 350,000 distinct CDR3 sequences, 15% to 20% of them present only once. Sequences were obtained from blood. The receptors were gathered from a woman between 50 and 59 years old with Graves' hyperthyroidism.

This chain connects TRBV2 to TRBJ2-2; no clear D gene. This CDR3 comprises 11 residues. Germline V CDR1 and CDR2: SNHLY, FYNNEI. V was pared by 7 bases and J by 7 bases, with 7 bases between. The CDR3: CASNEVGELFF. The CDR3 nucleotides are TGTGCCAGCAACGAGGTCGGGGAGCTGTTTTTT.

This clonotype showed up just a few times. The gene calls are TRBV6-6 and TRBJ2-5; a possible D gene is TRBD1 (6 bases). The CDR3 runs to 13 residues. CDR1 is MNHNY, CDR2 SVGAGI, per germline (reference sequence). Trimming pared 2 bases from V and 5 bases from J, leaving 9 bases between. The CDR3 here is CASSYVGAETQYF. The CDR3 coding sequence is TGTGCCAGCAGTTACGTGGGGGCGGAGACCCAGTACTTC.